This TCR beta chain was profiled in a study of Graves' ophthalmopathy and Graves' hyperthyroidism. Study-wide points: Discriminating ophthalmopathy from stable hyperthyroidism, a 13-signature model attained a sensitivity of under 90% and a specificity of 80% to 82%. Ophthalmopathy progression was predicted by the model at less than 71% sensitivity and 72.22% specificity.

The sample holds many counts of this clonotype. The antigen is unknown. Investigators amplified TCR beta CDR3 regions from RNA transcripts. HTBI primers were employed in first-round RT-PCR, then a second-round multiplex PCR followed. TCRdb called the multiplex PCR reads again in MiXCR, with one record for every CDR3 protein. The sample shows 300,000 to 500,000 distinct CDR3 sequences, 15% of them seen only once. The authors diagnosed from clinical symptoms, serum thyroxine, TRAb, thyroid ultrasound and orbital computed tomography. From fresh peripheral blood, around 9.3 ml in volume, the PBMCs were obtained. The ends were cut back, 8 bases at V and 0 bases at J, with 14 bases in the middle. Germline V lookup: CDR1 LGHNT, CDR2 FRNRAP. The CDR3 consists of 15 residues.

The clonotype originates from a young woman with stable Graves' hyperthyroidism. The specimen sequenced was peripheral blood. J is TRBJ1-5 and V is TRBV12-5; D is undetermined. The CDR3 region has the DNA TGTGCTAGTCAGTCCGGGTCCTATAGCAATCAGCCCCAGCATTTT. It is translated as CASQSGSYSNQPQHF.